This T cell receptor beta chain was identified in a study of control samples from healthy donors and cancer patients. Per germline, CDR1 MDHEN and CDR2 SYDVKM. The CDR3 sequence is 13 residues long. Trimming took off 6 bases at V and 2 bases at J, with 10 bases between the two ends. Only in-frame clones appear in the TCRdb table, and some are missing; sequencing was by immunoSEQ multiplex PCR. Altogether 160,000 or so clones are present, over 85% being singletons, with the ten largest covering around 8.5%. V and J are TRBV28 and TRBJ1-1, with TRBD1 as a possible D gene (5 bases). The clonotype comes from a woman aged 40 to 50 in good health. Sequencing used blood. CDR3 in DNA: TGTGCCAGCAGAGACAGCCTAAACACTGAAGCTTTCTTT. This gives the protein CASRDSLNTEAFF. Complete variable domain (other parts from reference TRBV28 and TRBJ1-1): DVKVTQSSRYLVKRTGEKVFLECVQDMDHENMFWYRQDPGLGLRLIYFSYDVKMKEKGDIPEGYSVSREKKERFSLILESASTNQTSMYLCASRDSLNTEAFFGQGTRLTVV.